This T cell receptor beta chain was captured by sequencing in a study of long-term antiretroviral therapy in people with HIV. Study-wide points: Whereas controls had wider CDR3 length ranges, HIV repertoires had narrower ones.

Looked up from germline, CDR1 is ENHRY and CDR2 is SYGVKD. The CDR3 consists of 15 residues. Trimming took 0 bases from V and 5 from J, leaving 13 bases between them. As for this clone: Its antigen is unidentified.

This was the immunoSEQ v3.0 assay at survey level. Sequenced by immunoSEQ multiplex PCR; TCRdb stores in-frame clones only, minus some. The sample yields approximately 29,000 clones, 70% to 90% seen once. This clonotype was sampled from a man between 18 and 29 years old with HIV. The input for sequencing was unsorted PBMCs, taken 1.1 years after starting antiretroviral therapy. V and J are TRBV10-3 and TRBJ1-2; possibly TRBD1 for D (5 bases). In DNA, the CDR3 is TGTGCCATCAGTGAGTCAGGGGCCCCGGGGTATGGCTACACCTTC. This codes for CAISESGAPGYGYTF.